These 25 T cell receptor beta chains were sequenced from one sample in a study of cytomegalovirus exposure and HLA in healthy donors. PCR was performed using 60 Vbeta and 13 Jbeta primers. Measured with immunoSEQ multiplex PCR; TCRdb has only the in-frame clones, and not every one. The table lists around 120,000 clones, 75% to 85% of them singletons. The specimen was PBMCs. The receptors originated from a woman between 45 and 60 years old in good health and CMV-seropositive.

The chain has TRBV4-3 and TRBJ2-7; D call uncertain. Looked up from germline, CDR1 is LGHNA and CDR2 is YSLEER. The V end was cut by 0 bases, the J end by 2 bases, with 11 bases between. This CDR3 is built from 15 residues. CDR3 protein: CASSQDPTFTYEQYF. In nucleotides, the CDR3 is TGCGCCAGCAGCCAAGATCCGACTTTCACCTACGAGCAGTACTTC.

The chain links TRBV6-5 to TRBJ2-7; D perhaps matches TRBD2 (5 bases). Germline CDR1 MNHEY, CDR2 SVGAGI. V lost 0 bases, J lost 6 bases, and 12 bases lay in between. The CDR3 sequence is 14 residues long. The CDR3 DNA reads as TGTGCCAGCAGTTACTCGATCCTAGCTCGCGAGCAGTACTTC. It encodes CASSYSILAREQYF.

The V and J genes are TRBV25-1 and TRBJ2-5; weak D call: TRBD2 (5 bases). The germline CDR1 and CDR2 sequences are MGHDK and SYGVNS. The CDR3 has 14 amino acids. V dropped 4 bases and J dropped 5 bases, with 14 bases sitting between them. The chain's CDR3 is CASSAGSLRETQYF. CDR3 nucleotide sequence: TGTGCCAGCAGTGCGGGATCCCTACGGGAGACCCAGTACTTC.

CDR3: CASSPDRNYGYTF. CDR3 in DNA: TGTGCCAGCAGCCCAGACAGAAACTATGGCTACACCTTC. The gene calls are TRBV6-5 and TRBJ1-2, with D perhaps TRBD1 (5 bases). Trimming took off 6 bases at V and 2 bases at J, with 10 bases between the two ends. Germline V gives CDR1 MNHEY, CDR2 SVGAGI. This CDR3 region has 13 residues.

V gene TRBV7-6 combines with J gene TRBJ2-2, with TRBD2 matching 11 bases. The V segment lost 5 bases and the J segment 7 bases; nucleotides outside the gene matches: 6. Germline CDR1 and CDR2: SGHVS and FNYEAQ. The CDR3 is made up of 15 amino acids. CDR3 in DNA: TGTGCCAGCAGCGAAACTAGCGGGAGAAACGGGGAGCTGTTTTTT. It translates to CASSETSGRNGELFF.

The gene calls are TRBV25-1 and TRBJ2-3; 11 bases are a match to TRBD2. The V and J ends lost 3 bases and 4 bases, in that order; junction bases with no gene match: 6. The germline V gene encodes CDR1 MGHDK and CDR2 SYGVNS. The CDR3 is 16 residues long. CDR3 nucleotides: TGTGCCAGCAGTGATTTACTAGCGGGAGAATCAGATACGCAGTATTTT. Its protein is CASSDLLAGESDTQYF.

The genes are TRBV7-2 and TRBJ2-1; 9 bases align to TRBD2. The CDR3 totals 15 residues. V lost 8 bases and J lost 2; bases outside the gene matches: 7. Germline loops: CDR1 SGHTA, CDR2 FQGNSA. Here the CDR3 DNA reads TGTGCCAGCGGCGGGGGACTAGCAACCTACAATGAGCAGTTCTTC. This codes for CASGGGLATYNEQFF.

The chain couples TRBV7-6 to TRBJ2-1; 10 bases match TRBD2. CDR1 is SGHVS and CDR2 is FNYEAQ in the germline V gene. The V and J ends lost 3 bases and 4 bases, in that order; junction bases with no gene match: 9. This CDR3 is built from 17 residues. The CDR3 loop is CASSLMIAGGSYNEQFF. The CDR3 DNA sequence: TGTGCCAGCAGCTTGATGATAGCGGGGGGATCTTACAATGAGCAGTTCTTC.

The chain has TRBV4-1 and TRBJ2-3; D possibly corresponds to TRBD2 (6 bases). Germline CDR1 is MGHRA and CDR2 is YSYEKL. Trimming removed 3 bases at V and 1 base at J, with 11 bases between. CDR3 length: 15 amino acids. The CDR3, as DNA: TGCGCCAGCAGCCACCTGGGACTGGGCACAGATACGCAGTATTTT. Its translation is CASSHLGLGTDTQYF.

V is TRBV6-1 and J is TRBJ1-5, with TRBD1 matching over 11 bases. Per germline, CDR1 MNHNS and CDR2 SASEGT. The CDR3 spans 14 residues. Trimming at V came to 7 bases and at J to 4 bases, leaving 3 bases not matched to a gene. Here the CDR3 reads CASTGQGANQPQHF. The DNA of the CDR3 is TGTGCCAGCACCGGACAGGGGGCGAATCAGCCCCAGCATTTT.

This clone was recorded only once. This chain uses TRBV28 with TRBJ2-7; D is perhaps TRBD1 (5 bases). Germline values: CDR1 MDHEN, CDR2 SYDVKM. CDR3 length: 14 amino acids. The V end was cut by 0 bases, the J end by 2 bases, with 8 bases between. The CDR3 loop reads CASSLWQGTYEQYF. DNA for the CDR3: TGTGCCAGCAGTTTATGGCAGGGCACCTACGAGCAGTACTTC.

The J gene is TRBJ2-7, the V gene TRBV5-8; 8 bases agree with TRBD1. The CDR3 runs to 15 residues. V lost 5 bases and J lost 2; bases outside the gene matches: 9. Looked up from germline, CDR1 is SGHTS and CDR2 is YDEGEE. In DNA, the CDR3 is TGTGCCAGCAGACACTCCGGGACAGGAGCCTACGAGCAGTACTTC. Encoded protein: CASRHSGTGAYEQYF.

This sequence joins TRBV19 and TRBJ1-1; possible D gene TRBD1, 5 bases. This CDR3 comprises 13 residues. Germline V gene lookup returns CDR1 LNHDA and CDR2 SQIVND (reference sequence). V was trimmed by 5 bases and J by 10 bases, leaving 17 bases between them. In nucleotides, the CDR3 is TGTGCCAGTAGTGTTCCCGACAGACCGCGAGCTTTCTTT. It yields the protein CASSVPDRPRAFF.

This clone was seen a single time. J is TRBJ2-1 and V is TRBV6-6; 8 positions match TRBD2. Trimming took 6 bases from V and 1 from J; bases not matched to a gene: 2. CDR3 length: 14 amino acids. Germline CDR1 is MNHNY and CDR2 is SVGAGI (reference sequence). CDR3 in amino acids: CASSGGGSYNEQFF. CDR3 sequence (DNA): TGTGCCAGCAGCGGGGGGGGATCCTACAATGAGCAGTTCTTC.

CDR3 protein: CASSLDVLAGGNEQFF. CDR3 DNA sequence: TGCGCCAGCAGCTTGGATGTACTAGCGGGAGGGAATGAGCAGTTCTTC. The V gene is TRBV5-1, the J gene TRBJ2-1, with TRBD2 identical over 13 bases. The J segment lost 7 bases and the V segment lost 0 bases, leaving 4 bases of the junction unmatched. CDR1 is SGHRS, CDR2 YFSETQ, per germline. The length of the CDR3 is 16 residues.

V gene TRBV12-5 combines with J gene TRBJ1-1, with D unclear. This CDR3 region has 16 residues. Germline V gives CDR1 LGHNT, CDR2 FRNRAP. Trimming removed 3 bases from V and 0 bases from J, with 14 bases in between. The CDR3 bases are TGTGCTAGTGGTTTCCACTCAACCATCCTGAACACTGAAGCTTTCTTT. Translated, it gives CASGFHSTILNTEAFF.

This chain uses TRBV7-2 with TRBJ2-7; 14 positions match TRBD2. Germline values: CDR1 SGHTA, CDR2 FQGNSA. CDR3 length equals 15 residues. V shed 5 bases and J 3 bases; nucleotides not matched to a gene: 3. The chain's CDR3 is CASSPGLAGVYEQYF. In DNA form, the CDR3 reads TGTGCCAGCAGCCCGGGACTAGCGGGGGTCTACGAGCAGTACTTC.

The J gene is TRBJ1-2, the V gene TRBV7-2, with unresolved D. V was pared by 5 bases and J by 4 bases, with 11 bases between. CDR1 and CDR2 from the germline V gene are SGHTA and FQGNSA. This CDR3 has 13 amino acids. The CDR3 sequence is CASSEGQSYGYTF. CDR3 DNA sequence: TGTGCCAGCAGCGAGGGCCAGAGCTATGGCTACACCTTC.

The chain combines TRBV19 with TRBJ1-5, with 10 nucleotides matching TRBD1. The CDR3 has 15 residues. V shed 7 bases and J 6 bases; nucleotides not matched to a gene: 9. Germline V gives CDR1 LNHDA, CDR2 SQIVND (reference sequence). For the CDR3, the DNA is TGTGCCAGTAACAGGGGACAGGGGTATTTTCAGCCCCAGCATTTT. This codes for CASNRGQGYFQPQHF. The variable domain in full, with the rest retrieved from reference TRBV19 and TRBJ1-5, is DGGITQSPKYLFRKEGQNVTLSCEQNLNHDAMYWYRQDPGQGLRLIYYSQIVNDFQKGDIAEGYSVSREKKESFPLTVTSAQKNPTAFYLCASNRGQGYFQPQHFGDGTRLSIL.

The CDR3 loop reads CASSWTAQGIGEEYGYTF. For the CDR3, the DNA is TGTGCCAGCAGCTGGACCGCGCAGGGGATTGGTGAGGAATATGGCTACACCTTC. V usage is TRBV5-6 and J usage is TRBJ1-2; the D gene is possibly TRBD1 (6 bases). Per the germline V gene, CDR1 is SGHDT and CDR2 is YYEEEE. CDR3 length equals 18 residues. V lost 3 bases and J 5 bases, leaving 26 bases between the germline ends.

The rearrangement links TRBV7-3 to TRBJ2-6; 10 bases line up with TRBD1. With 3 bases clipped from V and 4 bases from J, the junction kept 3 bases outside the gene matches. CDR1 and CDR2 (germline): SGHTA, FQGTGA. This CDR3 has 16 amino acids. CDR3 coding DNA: TGTGCCAGCAGCTTGGGACAGGGGAGGGGGGCCAACGTCCTGACTTTC. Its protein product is CASSLGQGRGANVLTF.

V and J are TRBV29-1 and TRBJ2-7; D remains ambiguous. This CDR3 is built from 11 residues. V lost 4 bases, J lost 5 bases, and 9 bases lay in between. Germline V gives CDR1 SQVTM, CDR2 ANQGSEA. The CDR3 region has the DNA TGCAGCGTTGGGAGACGGGACGAGCAGTACTTC. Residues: CSVGRRDEQYF.

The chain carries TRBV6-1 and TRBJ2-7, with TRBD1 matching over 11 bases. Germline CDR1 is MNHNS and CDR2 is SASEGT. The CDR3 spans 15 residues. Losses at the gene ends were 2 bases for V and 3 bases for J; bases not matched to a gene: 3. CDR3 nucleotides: TGTGCCAGCAGTGAACCGGGACAGGGGGACTACGAGCAGTACTTC. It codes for CASSEPGQGDYEQYF.

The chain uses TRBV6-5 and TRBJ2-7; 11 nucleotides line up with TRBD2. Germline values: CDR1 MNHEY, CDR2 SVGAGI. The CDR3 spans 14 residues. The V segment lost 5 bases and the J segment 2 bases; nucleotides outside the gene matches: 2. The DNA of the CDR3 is TGTGCCAGCAGTGTAGCGGGGGGGACCTACGAGCAGTACTTC. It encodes CASSVAGGTYEQYF.

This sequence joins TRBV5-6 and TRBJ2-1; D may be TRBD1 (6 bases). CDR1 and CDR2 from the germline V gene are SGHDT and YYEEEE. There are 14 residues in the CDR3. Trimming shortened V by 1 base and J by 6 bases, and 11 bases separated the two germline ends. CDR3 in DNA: TGTGCCAGCAGCTTGATCTCAGGGGCCAATGAGCAGTTCTTC. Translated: CASSLISGANEQFF.